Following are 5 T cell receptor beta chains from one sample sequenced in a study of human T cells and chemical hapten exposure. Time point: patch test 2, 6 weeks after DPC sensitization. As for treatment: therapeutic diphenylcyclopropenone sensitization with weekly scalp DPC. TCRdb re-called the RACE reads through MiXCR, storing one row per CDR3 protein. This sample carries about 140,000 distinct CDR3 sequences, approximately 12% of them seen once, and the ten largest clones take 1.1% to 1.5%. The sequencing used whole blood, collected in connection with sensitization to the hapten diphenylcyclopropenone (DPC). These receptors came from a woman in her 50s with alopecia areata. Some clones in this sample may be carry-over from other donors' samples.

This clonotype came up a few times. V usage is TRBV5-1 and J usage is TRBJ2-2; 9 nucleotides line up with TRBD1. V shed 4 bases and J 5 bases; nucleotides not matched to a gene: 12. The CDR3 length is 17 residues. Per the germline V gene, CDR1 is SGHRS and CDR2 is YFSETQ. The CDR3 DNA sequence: TGCGCCAGCAGCCCCCGACAGGGGGGTATGGGGACCGGGGAGCTGTTTTTT. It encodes CASSPRQGGMGTGELFF. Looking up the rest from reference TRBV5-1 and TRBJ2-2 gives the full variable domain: KAGVTQTPRYLIKTRGQQVTLSCSPISGHRSVSWYQQTPGQGLQFLFEYFSETQRNKGNFPGRFSGRQFSNSRSEMNVSTLELGDSALYLCASSPRQGGMGTGELFFGEGSRLTVL.

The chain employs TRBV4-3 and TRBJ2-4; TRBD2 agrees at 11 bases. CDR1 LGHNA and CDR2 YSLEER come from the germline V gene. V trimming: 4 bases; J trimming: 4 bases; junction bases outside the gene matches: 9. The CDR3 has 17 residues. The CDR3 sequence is CASSREVSSGGKNIQYF. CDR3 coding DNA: TGCGCCAGCAGCCGAGAGGTATCTAGCGGGGGGAAAAACATTCAGTACTTC.

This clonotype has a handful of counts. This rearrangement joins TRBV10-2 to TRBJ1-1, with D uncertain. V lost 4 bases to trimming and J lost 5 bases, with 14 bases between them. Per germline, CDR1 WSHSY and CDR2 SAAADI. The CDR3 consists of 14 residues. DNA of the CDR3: TGCGCCAGCAGTGCGGGTTTAGGTAGGACTGAAGCTTTCTTT. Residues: CASSAGLGRTEAFF.

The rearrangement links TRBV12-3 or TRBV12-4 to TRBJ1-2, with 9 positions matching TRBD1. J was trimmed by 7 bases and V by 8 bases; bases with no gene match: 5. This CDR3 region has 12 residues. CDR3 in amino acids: CASGDRVGGYTF. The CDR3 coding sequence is TGTGCCAGCGGGGACAGGGTTGGTGGCTACACCTTC.

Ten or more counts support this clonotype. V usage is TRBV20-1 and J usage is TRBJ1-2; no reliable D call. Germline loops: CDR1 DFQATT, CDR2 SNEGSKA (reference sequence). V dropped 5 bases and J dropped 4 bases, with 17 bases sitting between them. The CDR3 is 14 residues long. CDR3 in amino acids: CSAQGSGASYGYTF. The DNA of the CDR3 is TGCAGTGCTCAAGGAAGCGGAGCGAGCTATGGCTACACCTTC.